This is a list of T cell receptor beta chains from one sample in a study of T cell responses to AZD1222 COVID-19 vaccine. Using immunoSEQ multiplex PCR, the repertoire was profiled, and TCRdb retains in-frame clones only, with some absent. The profile shows about 120,000 clones, around 93% of them singletons. This specimen was peripheral blood, taken 28 days after the second AZD1222 dose. The receptors derive from an adult who received the AZD1222 COVID-19 vaccine. Each CDR3 is given with its conserved first and last residue. D genes are given only for firm matches. Clone sizes are given selectively: once, few, many, or a class where the clone is expanded.

v_gene	abundance	d_gene	j_gene	CDR3nt	CDR3aa
TRBV7-6	NA	NA	TRBJ2-6	TGTGCCAGCAGTTTAAGCACAGGCTCTGGGGCCAACGTCCTGACTTTC	CASSLSTGSGANVLTF
TRBV7-9	NA	NA	TRBJ2-7	TGTGCCAGCAGCTGGGGAGGCGGACCGGAGGAGCAGTACTTC	CASSWGGGPEEQYF
TRBV11-2	NA	NA	TRBJ1-6	TGTGCCAGCAGCTTAGCTCTGAATCTTGGGTCACCCCTCCACTTT	CASSLALNLGSPLHF
TRBV7-2	NA	NA	TRBJ1-4	TGTGCCAGCAGCCCCCAGGGGAGGCATGAAAAACTGTTTTTT	CASSPQGRHEKLFF
TRBV6-5	once	NA	TRBJ1-6	TGTGCCAGCAGTCGGGACGGTGATAATTCACCCCTCCACTTT	CASSRDGDNSPLHF
TRBV5-6	NA	NA	TRBJ1-1	TGTGCCAGCAGCTTGGCCAGGGTTGGTCGGAACACTGAAGCTTTCTTT	CASSLARVGRNTEAFF
TRBV30	once	TRBD2	TRBJ2-7	TGTGCCTGGGTAAGCCAGCGGGGAACCTACGAGCAGTACTTC	CAWVSQRGTYEQYF
TRBV5-4	NA	NA	TRBJ2-6	TGTGCCAGCAGCTTGGCCGTTGGAAACGCTGGGGCCAACGTCCTGACTTTC	CASSLAVGNAGANVLTF
TRBV5-4	NA	NA	TRBJ2-3	TGTGCCAGCAGCGCGGACATAGGGGATACGCAGTATTTT	CASSADIGDTQYF
TRBV10-3	NA	TRBD1	TRBJ2-2	TGTGCCACGGACAGGTCCGCGAACACCGGGGAGCTGTTTTTT	CATDRSANTGELFF
TRBV27	NA	TRBD1	TRBJ1-5	TGTGCCAGCAGCCCACAGGGGACTAGCAATCAGCCCCAGCATTTT	CASSPQGTSNQPQHF
TRBV27	NA	TRBD1	TRBJ2-1	TGTGCCAGCAGTTTACACGGGACAGGGGGCAATGAGCAGTTCTTC	CASSLHGTGGNEQFF
TRBV27	NA	NA	TRBJ2-7	TGTGCCAGCAGCCACTCCTTCCAGGCGGGGACGCCTTACGAGCAGTACTTC	CASSHSFQAGTPYEQYF
TRBV7-9	once	NA	TRBJ2-6	TGTGCCAGCAGCCCTTACAGGGCTGGGGCCAACGTCCTGACTTTC	CASSPYRAGANVLTF
TRBV5-4	NA	NA	TRBJ2-7	TGTGCCAGCAGCTTGTTAGGAGCGCTCTCCTACGAGCAGTACTTC	CASSLLGALSYEQYF
TRBV10-1	NA	NA	TRBJ2-4	TGCGCCAGCAGGGGGTACATTCAGTACTTC	CASRGYIQYF
TRBV9	NA	TRBD1	TRBJ2-7	TGTGCCAGCAGCGCAGGACAGGGGAGCGAGCAGTACTTC	CASSAGQGSEQYF
TRBV9	NA	NA	TRBJ2-1	TGTGCCAGCAGCAGGCGGGCAGACCCGTACAATGAGCAGTTCTTC	CASSRRADPYNEQFF
TRBV10-3	NA	NA	TRBJ2-2	TGTGCCATCAGCTCAGCGAACACCGGGGAGCTGTTTTTT	CAISSANTGELFF
TRBV7-7	NA	NA	TRBJ2-5	TGTGCTAGCAGCCCCGGTGCAGGTGGGCCGGAGACCCAGTACTTC	CASSPGAGGPETQYF
TRBV19	NA	NA	TRBJ1-5	TGTGCCACTTACGGGCGTCGGCAGGGCGAGGTTAGCAATCAGCCCCAGCATTTT	CATYGRRQGEVSNQPQHF
TRBV6-2/TRBV6-3	NA	NA	TRBJ1-4	TGTGCCAGCAGCGCGACCGCCACCTATGCAACTAATGAAAAACTGTTTTTT	CASSATATYATNEKLFF
TRBV6-2/TRBV6-3	NA	NA	TRBJ2-5	TGTGCCAGCAGTTACCAATGGGGACTGGAGACCCAGTACTTC	CASSYQWGLETQYF
TRBV5-1	NA	NA	TRBJ1-4	TGCGCCAGTGCCAGGGGTTATGGTGAAAAACTGTTTTTT	CASARGYGEKLFF
TRBV6-4	NA	TRBD1	TRBJ1-3	TGTGCCAGCAGTAAGGACAGGTTTTTT	CASSKDRFF
TRBV5-5	NA	NA	TRBJ2-1	TGTGCCAGCACCCTCCCCGGACCGGGCGAGCAGTTCTTC	CASTLPGPGEQFF
TRBV9	NA	TRBD1	TRBJ2-5	TGTGCCAGCAGCGTAGGAGGGGGACAGGGGCAAGAGACCCAGTACTTC	CASSVGGGQGQETQYF
TRBV6-5	NA	NA	TRBJ2-7	TGTGCCAGCAGATTTACAGGGACCTACGAGCAGTACTTC	CASRFTGTYEQYF
TRBV7-8	NA	NA	TRBJ1-6	TGTGCCAGCAGCCCCCATGAAAGGGCGCTTGATTCACCCCTCCACTTT	CASSPHERALDSPLHF
TRBV4-3	NA	NA	TRBJ1-1	TGCGCCAGCAGCCAAGTACCAGAAGCTGAAGCTTTCTTT	CASSQVPEAEAFF
TRBV7-2	once	NA	TRBJ2-5	TGTGCCAGCAGCTTAGCGTTCGCAGGGCACGAGACCCAGTACTTC	CASSLAFAGHETQYF
TRBV6-5	NA	TRBD1	TRBJ1-6	TGTGCCAGCACTTCCCGGCAGGGGGATTCACCCCTCCACTTT	CASTSRQGDSPLHF
TRBV4-1	NA	NA	TRBJ2-2	TGCGCCAGCAGCCAGGAGGGGGAGAGGAACACCGGGGAGCTGTTTTTT	CASSQEGERNTGELFF
TRBV6-1	NA	NA	TRBJ2-1	TGTGCCAGCAGTGAAGATAACCGGGGGCAGTTCTTC	CASSEDNRGQFF
TRBV12-3/TRBV12-4	NA	NA	TRBJ2-7	TGTGCCAGCAGTCAGAACTCCTACGAGCAGTACTTC	CASSQNSYEQYF
TRBV27	NA	NA	TRBJ2-7	TGTGCCAGCGGATATCGACAGGATTACGAGCAGTACTTC	CASGYRQDYEQYF
TRBV15	NA	NA	TRBJ1-4	TGTGCCACCAGCGAACAGGGTGGGGAGAGGGAAAAACTGTTTTTT	CATSEQGGEREKLFF
TRBV5-4	once	TRBD1	TRBJ1-6	TGTGCCAGCAGCTTTGACAGGGGAGGTTCACCCCTCCACTTT	CASSFDRGGSPLHF
TRBV7-2	NA	NA	TRBJ2-5	TGTGCCAGCAGCTTAGCGGCTACAAAGACCCAGTACTTC	CASSLAATKTQYF
TRBV6-1	NA	TRBD1	TRBJ1-2	TGTGCCAGCAGTGAAGCGCTAAAGGGGGCTGGGTATGGCTACACCTTC	CASSEALKGAGYGYTF